This TCR beta chain was obtained from a study of beta chain features in type 1 diabetes. The overall study: Patients did not differ from healthy donors in age, gender or cell yield. The examined sorted cells totaled some 99 million across samples.

Study-wide results and limits: Patients' naive, central memory and Treg TCRB repertoires seemed closer to one another than those of healthy donors. TCRB CDR3s were moderately but significantly shorter in Type 1 diabetes patients in all four CD4+ subsets.

Concerning this clone itself: The antigen is undetermined.

Sequenced material consisted of expressed TCRB transcripts (all of the isolated RNA was reverse transcribed). Produced via immunoSEQ multiplex PCR; TCRdb's table is partial and in-frame only. The sample shows 330,000 or so clones, roughly 12% of them seen only once. Sequencing input: naive CD4+ T cells from blood. This TCR came from a young woman with type 1 diabetes.

The CDR3: CASRGQGRNQPQHF. As DNA, the CDR3 is TGTGCCAGCAGGGGACAGGGAAGGAATCAGCCCCAGCATTTT. This chain links TRBV6-5 with TRBJ1-5; TRBD1 matches at 9 bases. CDR1 MNHEY and CDR2 SVGAGI come from the germline V gene. V shed 6 bases and J 4 bases; nucleotides not matched to a gene: 4. CDR3 length equals 14 residues.